This TCR beta chain stems from a study of breast tumors, draining lymph nodes, adjacent tissues. Germline V lookup: CDR1 SEHNR, CDR2 FQNEAQ (reference sequence). The CDR3 extends over 15 amino acids. V was clipped by 4 bases and J by 6 bases, with 19 bases between them. TCRdb independently ran MiXCR on the multiplex PCR reads; one entry per CDR3 protein. The sample shows 150,000 to 200,000 distinct CDR3 sequences, roughly a third of them seen only once. Axillary draining lymph nodes of breast cancer patients supplied the node samples. As regards this clonotype: The antigen is unknown.

Findings of the study overall: Compared with lymph nodes, tumors were less diverse; compared with nontumor tissue, more. Luminal-like breast cancer showed significantly higher tumor–nontumor repertoire similarity than basal-like.

The source of this sequence is a female donor with breast cancer. Some clones in this sample may be carry-over from other donors' samples. This chain joins TRBV7-9 and TRBJ2-7; D is uncertain. The sample was axillary lymph node tissue. As DNA, the CDR3 is TGTGCCAGCAGCTCCACTACCACGTCCGATTCCGAGCAGTACTTC. This gives the protein CASSSTTTSDSEQYF. The full variable domain, with the rest looked up from reference TRBV7-9 and TRBJ2-7, is DTGVSQNPRHKITKRGQNVTFRCDPISEHNRLYWYRQTLGQGPEFLTYFQNEAQLEKSRLLSDRFSAERPKGSFSTLEIQRTEQGDSAMYLCASSSTTTSDSEQYFGPGTRLTVT.